The T cell receptor (beta chain) described here comes from a study of T cells in Graves' hyperthyroidism and ophthalmopathy (dated by TCRdb to about 2019). Context from the whole study: Peripheral blood samples were taken at initial diagnosis, before any treatment was given. TCR V-J signatures able to tell the groups apart were searched for in a discovery cohort of approximately 95 patients, of whom roughly 42 had Graves' ophthalmopathy and 57 had stable Graves' hyperthyroidism. Prospective prediction of ophthalmopathy was tested in an independent validation cohort of fewer than 20 hyperthyroidism patients and 17 patients who later progressed to ophthalmopathy. The roughly 99 discovery patients were divided at random into training and test sets in a 7:3 ratio. Thyroid tissue and blood T-cell repertoires from six or seven Graves' hyperthyroidism patients were also compared in the study. After blood sampling, hyperthyroidism patients were treated with methimazole at a starting dose of 30 mg daily, and ophthalmopathy patients were treated with high-dose intravenous methylprednisolone. According to the paper, TCR Vbeta CDR3 sequencing was carried out on some 130 peripheral blood samples, which came from under 50 ophthalmopathy, 70 to 80 hyperthyroidism and roughly 17 progressor patients.

Stable Graves' hyperthyroidism was defined as no progression to ophthalmopathy during 18 months of follow-up. The hyperthyroidism patients were between 18 and 65 years old and newly diagnosed, with a disease duration of less than 2 months. Patients with uncontrolled infections, other autoimmune diseases, pregnancy or lactation were excluded. Diagnoses were based on clinical symptoms, serum thyroxine and TRAb, thyroid ultrasound and orbital computed tomography. Ficoll-Paque density gradient centrifugation was used to isolate PBMCs from 10 ml of fresh peripheral blood. Trizol reagent was used to extract total RNA, and RNA quality was then checked on an Agilent 2100 Bioanalyzer. Study-wide findings and limitations: Sample size was not statistically predetermined, and blinding of investigators to group allocation was not performed. Ophthalmopathy was separated from stable hyperthyroidism by a 13 V-J signature model, with approximately 89% sensitivity and roughly 81% specificity obtained in cross-validation and 80%/75% obtained in testing. In validation, the model predicted progression to ophthalmopathy a median of about 6.8 months before onset, with over 60% sensitivity and 72.22% specificity. Most expanded thyroid clonotypes (frequency above 0.001) were also detected in blood, suggesting blood repertoires may reflect thyroid immune responses.

V was cut back by 3 bases and J by 7 bases, leaving a gap of 22 bases between them. CDR1 and CDR2, per the germline V gene, are SQVTM and ANQGSEA. The CDR3, from cysteine to phenylalanine, totals 16 residues. Only CDR3 DNA remains: 48 bases, in frame from the first base. The TCR beta CDR3 regions were amplified from RNA transcripts. A first-round RT-PCR of the TCR CDR3 used the HTBI primer set with the Qiagen OneStep RT-PCR kit. A second multiplex PCR round built the libraries, followed by size selection and purification. The libraries were sequenced on an Illumina HiSeq2000 using paired-end 100 bp reads. The study's processing was this. Raw data were processed with SOAPnuke, discarding reads with adapters, uncalled bases, mean Phred below 15, or no exact constant-primer or identifier match. COPE v1.2.5 was used to merge high-quality paired reads, and clonotypes were defined as unique nucleotide sequences. Clonotypes were aligned to IMGT TRBV, TRBD and TRBJ reference segments using MiTCR v1.1. Analysis was restricted to V-J combinations with a frequency above 0.0001, which covered about 99% of repertoires. A TCS score was defined as the ratio between F50 (clonal expansion) and ExV (chaos), using BLOSUM62-based TCRdist between CDR3 peptides within each V-J. Welch's t-statistics and random forest reduced 514 V-J features to 13, which were used in a naive Bayes classifier (R e1071). Using fastp trimming at Q25 and MiXCR clonotype assembly, TCRdb reanalyzed the public sequencing data and kept in-frame beta chains. Rows with a matching CDR3 protein are joined into one entry that keeps the most common DNA and genes. For this entry, the V and J calls and clone size follow TCRdb and not the study's own pipeline. Counted in this sample were approximately 560,000 distinct CDR3 sequences; about a sixth of them appeared once. The ten largest clonotypes hold under 8% of the sample.

The sample holds many counts of this clonotype. No cognate antigen has been identified for it. No per-base quality is available; no much larger clone lies one base away. Material: blood. This clonotype was sampled from a woman younger than 45 with Graves' hyperthyroidism. This chain is built from TRBV29-1 and TRBJ1-3; the best D guess is TRBD1, with 5 bases matching. The DNA is as follows: TGCAGCGTTGATTGTGGCCGGAGGGGTTCGAGGAACACCATATATTTT. Translated, it gives CSVDCGRRGSRNTIYF.